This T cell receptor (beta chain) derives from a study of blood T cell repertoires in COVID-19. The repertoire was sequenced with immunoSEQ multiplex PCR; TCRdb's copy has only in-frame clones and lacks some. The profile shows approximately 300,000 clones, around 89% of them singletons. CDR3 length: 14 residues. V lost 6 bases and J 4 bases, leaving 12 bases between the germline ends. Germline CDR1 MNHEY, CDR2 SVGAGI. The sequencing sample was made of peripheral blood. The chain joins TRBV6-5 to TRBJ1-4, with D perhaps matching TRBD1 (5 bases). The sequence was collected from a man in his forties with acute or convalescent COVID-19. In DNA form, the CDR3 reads TGTGCCAGCAGGCGGGGGGTTTTTAATGAAAAACTGTTTTTT. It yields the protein CASRRGVFNEKLFF.